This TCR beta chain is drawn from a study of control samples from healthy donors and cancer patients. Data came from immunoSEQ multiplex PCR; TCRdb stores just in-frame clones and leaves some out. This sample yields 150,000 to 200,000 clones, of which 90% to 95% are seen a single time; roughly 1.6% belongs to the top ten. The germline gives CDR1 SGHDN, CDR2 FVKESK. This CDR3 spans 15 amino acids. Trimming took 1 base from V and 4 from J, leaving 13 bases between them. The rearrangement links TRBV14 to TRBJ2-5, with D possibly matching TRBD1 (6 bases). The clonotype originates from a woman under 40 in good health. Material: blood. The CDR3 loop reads CASSQAGAWGETQYF. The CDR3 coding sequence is TGTGCCAGCAGCCAAGCAGGGGCTTGGGGAGAGACCCAGTACTTC.